The 3 T cell receptor beta chains given below trace back to one sample, sequenced in a study of T cells after posttransplantation cyclophosphamide. The table came from immunoSEQ multiplex PCR; TCRdb's copy has only in-frame clones and leaves some out. The sample lists about 22,000 clones, around 92% occurring once. Controls had myeloablative marrow grafts with methotrexate and calcineurin inhibitor, sampled at 1 year. Material: PBMCs, obtained after an allogeneic stem cell transplant with a calcineurin inhibitor and methotrexate. These TCRs come from a female patient in her 50s who received an allogeneic stem cell transplant from an unrelated donor, was CMV-positive, and had chronic GVHD only. Some of the T cells may derive from the graft donor.

About this clone itself: This same CDR3 is encoded by further DNA sequences in the sample. The chain joins TRBV5-1 to TRBJ2-7; 13 nucleotides line up with TRBD2. V lost 2 bases to trimming and J lost 2 bases; unmatched junction nucleotides: 1. In germline, CDR1 is SGHRS, CDR2 YFSETQ. This CDR3 has 15 amino acids. CDR3 bases: TGCGCCAGCAGCTTACTAGCGGGAGGGCCCTACGAGCAGTACTTC. Its translation is CASSLLAGGPYEQYF.

V is TRBV5-1 and J is TRBJ2-1; D might be TRBD2 (6 bases). V dropped 2 bases and J dropped 0 bases, with 15 bases sitting between them. The length of the CDR3 is 17 residues. The germline V gene encodes CDR1 SGHRS and CDR2 YFSETQ. CDR3 coding DNA: TGCGCCAGCAGCTTCACGACCGGGACTCCCTCCTACAATGAGCAGTTCTTC. The encoded protein is CASSFTTGTPSYNEQFF.

Regarding this clone: At the DNA level, this CDR3 is encoded by other sequences in the same sample as well. V is TRBV5-1 and J is TRBJ2-7; 7 positions agree with TRBD2. V lost 4 bases and J lost 0; bases outside the gene matches: 7. The germline gives CDR1 SGHRS, CDR2 YFSETQ. The CDR3 is made up of 15 amino acids. Here the CDR3 DNA reads TGCGCCAGCAGCCTAGGAGCGGGGACCTCCTACGAGCAGTACTTC. Residues: CASSLGAGTSYEQYF.